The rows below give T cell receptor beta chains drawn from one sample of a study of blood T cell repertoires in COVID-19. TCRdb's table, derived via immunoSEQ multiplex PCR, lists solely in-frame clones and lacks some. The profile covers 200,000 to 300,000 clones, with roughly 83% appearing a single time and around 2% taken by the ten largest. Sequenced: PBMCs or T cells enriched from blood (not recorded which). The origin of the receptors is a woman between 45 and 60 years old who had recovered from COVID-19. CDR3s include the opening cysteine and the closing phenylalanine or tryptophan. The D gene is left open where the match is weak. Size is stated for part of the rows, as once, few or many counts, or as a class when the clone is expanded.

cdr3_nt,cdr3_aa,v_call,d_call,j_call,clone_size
TGTGCCAGCAGCGGTTTGCGGGGTAGTTCCTACGAGCAGTACTTC,CASSGLRGSSYEQYF,TRBV11-2,NA,TRBJ2-7,once
TGTGCCAGCCTTGCTAGCGCCTCTAGCACAGATACGCAGTATTTT,CASLASASSTDTQYF,TRBV7-9,NA,TRBJ2-3,NA
TGTGCCAGCAGTTCCCTTGGGACAGTAAATCAGCCCCAGCATTTT,CASSSLGTVNQPQHF,TRBV6-2/TRBV6-3,TRBD1,TRBJ1-5,NA
TGTGCCAGCAGCTCTCGGACAGGGTCCGTCGGCAATCAGCCCCAGCATTTT,CASSSRTGSVGNQPQHF,TRBV7-2,TRBD1,TRBJ1-5,NA
TGTGCCAGCAGCCAATCTCCAGGGGACGGGGCCAACGTCCTGACTTTC,CASSQSPGDGANVLTF,TRBV16,NA,TRBJ2-6,NA
TGCAGCGTGAGCGGGAGGGCCGCGAATGAGCAGTTCTTC,CSVSGRAANEQFF,TRBV29-1,TRBD2,TRBJ2-1,NA
TGTGCCAGCTCACCAGTGAGCGGGGGAAACACCGGGGAGCTGTTTTTT,CASSPVSGGNTGELFF,TRBV18,TRBD2,TRBJ2-2,NA
TGTGCCAGCTCACGGGAGACTAGCGGGAGTGTCGGGGAGCTGTTTTTT,CASSRETSGSVGELFF,TRBV18,TRBD2,TRBJ2-2,NA
TGTGCCATCAGTGACGGGTATCAGCCCCAGCATTTT,CAISDGYQPQHF,TRBV10-3,NA,TRBJ1-5,NA
TGTGCCAGTACAACAGGGGCCCACAGCTACGAGCAGTACTTC,CASTTGAHSYEQYF,TRBV19,TRBD1,TRBJ2-7,NA
TGCGCCAGCAGCCCCGAATGGGGGGGGAATTCACCCCTCCACTTT,CASSPEWGGNSPLHF,TRBV5-1,NA,TRBJ1-6,NA
TGTGCCAGCAGCTTAGCGATAGACAGGGTCAATCAGCCCCAGCATTTT,CASSLAIDRVNQPQHF,TRBV7-8,TRBD1,TRBJ1-5,NA
TGCGCCAGCAGCCAATACAGGGGTGGCAATGAGCAGTTCTTC,CASSQYRGGNEQFF,TRBV4-1,TRBD1,TRBJ2-1,NA
TGTGCCAGCAGTGACACCACAGGGAGATCACCCCTCCACTTT,CASSDTTGRSPLHF,TRBV6-4,NA,TRBJ1-6,NA
TGTGCCAGCAGTACCCGAACAGGGAGTTGGGAACTGTTTTTT,CASSTRTGSWELFF,TRBV6-5,NA,TRBJ1-4,NA
TGTGCCAGCAGCCCCACAGGGGCGAGCTCCTACGAGCAGTACTTC,CASSPTGASSYEQYF,TRBV7-9,TRBD1,TRBJ2-7,NA
TGTGCCAGCAGGGGGCAGGGAAGAGGAAACACCATATATTTT,CASRGQGRGNTIYF,TRBV5-6,NA,TRBJ1-3,few
TGTGCCAGCAGTGAATTAGGGGCTTTCACTTCCTACGAGCAGTACTTC,CASSELGAFTSYEQYF,TRBV6-1,NA,TRBJ2-7,NA